The rows below give T cell receptor beta chains drawn from one sample of a study of beta chain features in type 1 diabetes. The repertoire was sequenced with immunoSEQ multiplex PCR; TCRdb's copy has only in-frame clones and lacks some. The table has some 900,000 clones, 15% to 20% seen once. Sequences were obtained from naive CD4+ T cells from blood. The source is a woman under 30 in good health. The CDR3 runs from the conserved cysteine through the conserved F or W. Fields, in order: clone size, D gene, J gene, V gene, CDR3 protein, CDR3 DNA. A D gene is named only where the DNA matches it firmly. Clone size is not always given. Where it is, it says once, few, many or a class for expanded clones.

size: .; D: .; J: TRBJ2-3; V: TRBV2; CDR3: CASSGANTDTQYF; DNA: TGTGCCAGCAGTGGGGCCAACACAGATACGCAGTATTTT
size: few; D: .; J: TRBJ2-3; V: TRBV2; CDR3: CASSGLTDTQYF; DNA: TGTGCCAGCAGTGGACTCACAGATACGCAGTATTTT
size: .; D: .; J: TRBJ2-5; V: TRBV29-1; CDR3: CSVEGGAHKETQYF; DNA: TGCAGCGTTGAGGGTGGGGCCCACAAAGAGACCCAGTACTTC
size: few; D: TRBD2; J: TRBJ2-5; V: TRBV19; CDR3: CASSGLAGGGETQYF; DNA: TGTGCCAGTAGCGGACTAGCGGGAGGTGGAGAGACCCAGTACTTC
size: .; D: TRBD1; J: TRBJ1-2; V: TRBV7-2; CDR3: CASSPRQGDYGYTF; DNA: TGTGCCAGCAGCCCGAGACAGGGGGACTATGGCTACACCTTC
size: few; D: .; J: TRBJ1-5; V: TRBV6-5; CDR3: CASSYSWERGDQPQHF; DNA: TGTGCCAGCAGTTACTCGTGGGAGAGGGGTGATCAGCCCCAGCATTTT
size: .; D: .; J: TRBJ2-2; V: TRBV7-9; CDR3: CASSLPSRELFF; DNA: TGTGCCAGCAGCTTACCGAGCAGGGAGCTGTTTTTT
size: .; D: .; J: TRBJ2-7; V: TRBV27; CDR3: CASSFWGQDVVEQYF; DNA: TGTGCCAGCAGTTTTTGGGGACAAGACGTGGTCGAGCAGTACTTC
size: .; D: .; J: TRBJ2-1; V: TRBV7-2; CDR3: CASSSGRGTGGNNEQFF; DNA: TGTGCCAGCAGCTCCGGGCGGGGGACAGGTGGGAACAATGAGCAGTTCTTC
size: .; D: .; J: TRBJ1-1; V: TRBV10-3; CDR3: CAISESLPMNTEAFF; DNA: TGTGCCATCAGTGAGTCGTTGCCAATGAACACTGAAGCTTTCTTT
size: .; D: .; J: TRBJ2-7; V: TRBV12-2; CDR3: CASRSRLRRSYEQYF; DNA: TGTGCAAGTCGCTCAAGGCTACGCAGGTCCTACGAGCAGTACTTC
size: few; D: TRBD2; J: TRBJ2-1; V: TRBV7-2; CDR3: CASSFNGRRFSYNEQFF; DNA: TGTGCCAGCAGCTTTAACGGGAGGCGCTTCTCCTACAATGAGCAGTTCTTC
size: few; D: .; J: TRBJ2-5; V: TRBV7-9; CDR3: CASSLRGDQETQYF; DNA: TGTGCCAGCAGCTTAAGAGGGGACCAAGAGACCCAGTACTTC
size: .; D: TRBD1; J: TRBJ1-2; V: TRBV6-6; CDR3: CASSYSGGPTGASYTF; DNA: TGTGCCAGCAGTTACTCCGGCGGGCCGACAGGGGCGAGCTACACCTTC
size: .; D: .; J: TRBJ2-5; V: TRBV5-1; CDR3: CASSAPEGGKETQYF; DNA: TGCGCCAGCAGCGCCCCAGAAGGCGGGAAAGAGACCCAGTACTTC
size: .; D: .; J: TRBJ1-3; V: TRBV7-8; CDR3: CASSLERVLSGNTIYF; DNA: TGTGCCAGCAGCTTAGAGAGGGTACTCTCTGGAAACACCATATATTTT
size: .; D: TRBD1; J: TRBJ2-7; V: TRBV7-8; CDR3: CASSLGRTGTYEQYF; DNA: TGTGCCAGCAGCTTGGGCCGGACAGGGACCTACGAGCAGTACTTC
size: .; D: .; J: TRBJ1-1; V: TRBV7-9; CDR3: CASSLGVYRAEAFF; DNA: TGTGCCAGCAGCTTAGGAGTTTATCGGGCTGAAGCTTTCTTT
size: .; D: .; J: TRBJ2-2; V: TRBV5-4; CDR3: CASSLGGKNTGELFF; DNA: TGTGCCAGCAGCTTGGGCGGGAAGAACACCGGGGAGCTGTTTTTT
size: .; D: .; J: TRBJ1-5; V: TRBV6-6; CDR3: CASSYSWINQPQHF; DNA: TGTGCCAGCAGTTACTCTTGGATCAATCAGCCCCAGCATTTT
size: .; D: .; J: TRBJ2-1; V: TRBV28; CDR3: CASSPTSMVWNEQFF; DNA: TGTGCCAGCAGCCCAACTAGTATGGTGTGGAATGAGCAGTTCTTC
size: few; D: .; J: TRBJ2-7; V: TRBV15; CDR3: CATSREGKGQYF; DNA: TGTGCCACCAGCAGAGAGGGAAAGGGGCAGTACTTC
size: .; D: .; J: TRBJ2-2; V: TRBV4-3; CDR3: CASRGPPTGELFF; DNA: TGCGCCAGCAGGGGGCCACCTACCGGGGAGCTGTTTTTT
size: .; D: .; J: TRBJ2-1; V: TRBV7-9; CDR3: CASSFSGYNEQFF; DNA: TGTGCCAGCAGCTTCTCGGGGTACAATGAGCAGTTCTTC
size: few; D: .; J: TRBJ2-7; V: TRBV5-4; CDR3: CASSRGRELLHEQYF; DNA: TGTGCCAGCAGCCGGGGGCGGGAACTTCTCCACGAGCAGTACTTC
size: .; D: TRBD1; J: TRBJ1-2; V: TRBV27; CDR3: CASSLSGTGGYGYTF; DNA: TGTGCCAGCAGTTTGAGCGGGACAGGGGGCTATGGCTACACCTTC
size: few; D: .; J: TRBJ2-1; V: TRBV9; CDR3: CASSLRLHEAFNEQFF; DNA: TGTGCCAGCAGCCTCCGACTGCACGAGGCATTCAATGAGCAGTTCTTC
size: few; D: .; J: TRBJ2-5; V: TRBV25-1; CDR3: CASSETGMETQYF; DNA: TGTGCCAGCAGTGAAACAGGGATGGAGACCCAGTACTTC
size: .; D: TRBD2; J: TRBJ2-1; V: TRBV19; CDR3: CASCPRGLAGGNEQFF; DNA: TGTGCCAGTTGCCCCAGGGGACTAGCGGGTGGCAATGAGCAGTTCTTC
size: few; D: .; J: TRBJ2-7; V: TRBV7-9; CDR3: CASSNGLYYEQYF; DNA: TGTGCCAGCAGCAACGGACTATACTACGAGCAGTACTTC
size: few; D: .; J: TRBJ2-1; V: TRBV18; CDR3: CASSPDLYQGSNEQFF; DNA: TGTGCCAGCTCACCCGATCTGTACCAGGGCAGCAATGAGCAGTTCTTC
size: .; D: TRBD1; J: TRBJ2-7; V: TRBV4-2; CDR3: CASSQDVRQGRSEQYF; DNA: TGTGCCAGCAGCCAAGATGTTAGACAGGGGAGGTCCGAGCAGTACTTC
size: .; D: .; J: TRBJ2-7; V: TRBV28; CDR3: CASRLSGARTYEQYF; DNA: TGTGCCAGCAGACTTTCAGGGGCCAGGACCTACGAGCAGTACTTC
size: few; D: TRBD2; J: TRBJ2-7; V: TRBV27; CDR3: CASSSYSGSSYEQYF; DNA: TGTGCCAGCAGTTCTTATAGCGGGAGTTCCTACGAGCAGTACTTC
size: .; D: .; J: TRBJ1-4; V: TRBV5-1; CDR3: CASSLNGAEKLFF; DNA: TGCGCCAGCAGCTTAAACGGGGCAGAAAAACTGTTTTTT
size: .; D: .; J: TRBJ1-1; V: TRBV10-2; CDR3: CASGGGRNTEAFF; DNA: TGCGCCAGCGGCGGGGGCCGAAACACTGAAGCTTTCTTT
size: few; D: .; J: TRBJ1-2; V: TRBV6-6; CDR3: CASSYRYGYTF; DNA: TGTGCCAGCAGTTACAGATATGGCTACACCTTC